Listed below are T cell receptor beta chains from one sample, sequenced in a study of shared clonotypes between healthy human individuals. Data came from immunoSEQ multiplex PCR; TCRdb stores just in-frame clones and leaves some out. The table has 2 million or so clones, 85% to 95% seen once. Sequencing was carried out using naive CD8+ T cells sorted from blood. The receptors here all came from a man aged 18 to 30 in good health. CDR3s include the opening cysteine and the closing phenylalanine or tryptophan. The D gene is left open where the match is weak. The size entry is marked missing in some rows and otherwise reads once, few, many or a size class.

abundance	v_gene	j_gene	d_gene	CDR3aa	CDR3nt
-	TRBV10-2	TRBJ2-7	-	CASSEGRTTYEQYF	TGCGCCAGCAGTGAAGGCAGGACTACCTACGAGCAGTACTTC
many	TRBV7-2	TRBJ2-7	-	CASSLQTGSYEQYF	TGTGCCAGCAGCTTACAAACAGGGTCCTACGAGCAGTACTTC
-	TRBV11-2	TRBJ2-7	-	CASSKTVGGEQYF	TGTGCCAGCAGCAAAACAGTGGGAGGCGAGCAGTACTTC
-	TRBV29-1	TRBJ2-3	-	CSVPKNPSTDTQYF	TGCAGCGTTCCAAAGAACCCCAGCACAGATACGCAGTATTTT
-	TRBV4-1	TRBJ1-2	-	CASSQDPSIYGYTF	TGCGCCAGCAGCCAAGATCCGTCTATCTATGGCTACACCTTC
-	TRBV7-9	TRBJ1-4	-	CASSPDADREKLFF	TGTGCCAGCAGCCCCGACGCGGATCGTGAAAAACTGTTTTTT
-	TRBV29-1	TRBJ2-3	-	CSVWADTQYF	TGCAGCGTCTGGGCAGATACGCAGTATTTT
-	TRBV19	TRBJ1-6	-	CATQLDSYNSPLHF	TGTGCCACCCAACTGGACAGTTATAATTCACCCCTCCACTTT
-	TRBV30	TRBJ2-3	TRBD2	CAFEPGLAGVGTDTQYF	TGTGCCTTCGAACCGGGACTAGCGGGAGTGGGGACAGATACGCAGTATTTT
-	TRBV11-2	TRBJ2-7	TRBD1	CASSRPGQPYEQYF	TGTGCCAGCAGTCGACCGGGACAGCCCTACGAGCAGTACTTC
-	TRBV4-1	TRBJ2-7	-	CASSREEGLGHEQYF	TGCGCCAGCAGCCGTGAGGAGGGCCTCGGTCACGAGCAGTACTTC
-	TRBV5-4	TRBJ2-3	-	CASSLEAYLDTQYF	TGTGCCAGCAGCTTGGAGGCCTACTTAGATACGCAGTATTTT
-	TRBV7-9	TRBJ1-4	-	CASSLGTAKLFF	TGTGCCAGCAGCTTAGGGACGGCAAAACTGTTTTTT
-	TRBV5-6	TRBJ2-7	-	CASSLGQSSYEQYF	TGTGCCAGCAGCTTAGGGCAGAGCTCCTACGAGCAGTACTTC
-	TRBV7-9	TRBJ2-7	TRBD1	CASSFATGGYEQYF	TGTGCCAGCAGCTTTGCGACAGGGGGCTACGAGCAGTACTTC
-	TRBV27	TRBJ2-7	TRBD1	CASTPGPGTGPSYTVEQYF	TGTGCCAGCACCCCTGGGCCGGGGACAGGGCCCTCCTATACGGTTGAGCAGTACTTC
-	TRBV9	TRBJ2-1	-	CASSVGREQFF	TGTGCCAGCAGCGTAGGCAGGGAGCAGTTCTTC
-	TRBV28	TRBJ2-1	TRBD1	CASSFTGDNEQFF	TGTGCCAGCAGTTTTACAGGGGACAATGAGCAGTTCTTC
-	TRBV7-9	TRBJ1-4	-	CASSLNTAIGEKLFF	TGTGCCAGCAGCTTAAATACAGCGATTGGTGAAAAACTGTTTTTT
-	TRBV7-9	TRBJ1-5	TRBD1	CASSLVSQGADQPQHF	TGTGCCAGCAGCTTAGTATCACAGGGGGCCGATCAGCCCCAGCATTTT
-	TRBV13	TRBJ2-7	TRBD1	CASSPGQGRRDEQYF	TGTGCCAGCAGCCCGGGACAGGGGCGGAGAGACGAGCAGTACTTC
once	TRBV7-9	TRBJ2-3	TRBD2	CASSLPPGLARTDTQYF	TGTGCCAGCAGCCTACCCCCGGGACTAGCCCGCACAGATACGCAGTATTTT
-	TRBV5-1	TRBJ1-4	-	CASSLNVGGLGDEKLFF	TGCGCCAGCAGCTTGAATGTTGGAGGGCTAGGAGATGAAAAACTGTTTTTT
once	TRBV6-1	TRBJ1-3	-	CASTPLTGSGNTIYF	TGTGCCAGCACCCCACTCACCGGCTCTGGAAACACCATATATTTT
-	TRBV28	TRBJ2-7	-	CASSLPSRILTYEQYF	TGTGCCAGCAGTTTACCCTCCAGGATATTAACCTACGAGCAGTACTTC
-	TRBV28	TRBJ2-2	TRBD1	CASRQHTGDTGELFF	TGTGCCAGCCGCCAACATACAGGGGACACCGGGGAGCTGTTTTTT
-	TRBV4-1	TRBJ2-3	-	CASSQGLGWATDTQYF	TGCGCCAGCAGCCAAGGGTTGGGCTGGGCCACAGATACGCAGTATTTT
-	TRBV5-1	TRBJ2-2	TRBD2	CASSLLGPGLAGGPNGELFF	TGCGCCAGCAGCTTGTTAGGACCCGGACTAGCGGGAGGGCCGAACGGGGAGCTGTTTTTT
-	TRBV9	TRBJ2-7	-	CASSVASGTGYEQYF	TGTGCCAGCAGCGTAGCATCAGGGACCGGCTACGAGCAGTACTTC
-	TRBV6-5	TRBJ2-7	-	CASSPGAEQYF	TGTGCCAGCAGCCCAGGGGCCGAGCAGTACTTC
once	TRBV4-2	TRBJ1-1	TRBD1	CASSPIPGQAITEAFF	TGTGCCAGCAGTCCCATCCCGGGACAGGCTATCACTGAAGCTTTCTTT
-	TRBV6-5	TRBJ1-4	-	CASSYSPGDEKLFF	TGTGCCAGCAGTTACTCCCCAGGGGATGAAAAACTGTTTTTT
-	TRBV13	TRBJ1-1	-	CASSLRSGLTEAFF	TGTGCCAGCAGCTTACGGTCAGGGCTCACTGAAGCTTTCTTT
once	TRBV7-9	TRBJ1-5	-	CASSSWDSNQPQHF	TGTGCCAGCAGCTCTTGGGATAGCAATCAGCCCCAGCATTTT
-	TRBV6-5	TRBJ2-7	-	CASSYSGGLSDEQYF	TGTGCCAGCAGTTACTCGGGGGGGCTAAGCGACGAGCAGTACTTC
-	TRBV7-9	TRBJ2-7	-	CASSSPPRTPTYEQYF	TGTGCCAGCAGCTCTCCTCCTCGGACACCTACCTACGAGCAGTACTTC
-	TRBV6-9	TRBJ1-6	TRBD1	CANRQGTYNSPLHF	TGTGCCAACCGACAGGGGACCTATAATTCACCCCTCCACTTT
-	TRBV27	TRBJ2-7	TRBD1	CASGYPGQGNEQYF	TGTGCCAGCGGATATCCGGGACAGGGGAACGAGCAGTACTTC
-	TRBV27	TRBJ2-1	TRBD2	CASGTAGTSGNNEQFF	TGTGCCAGCGGAACGGCAGGGACTAGCGGAAACAATGAGCAGTTCTTC
-	TRBV4-1	TRBJ2-5	TRBD2	CASSRRDGGAETQYF	TGCGCCAGCAGCCGGCGGGACGGGGGGGCTGAGACCCAGTACTTC
-	TRBV30	TRBJ1-1	-	CAWSGMDGMNTEAFF	TGTGCCTGGAGCGGCATGGACGGGATGAACACTGAAGCTTTCTTT
-	TRBV5-6	TRBJ2-7	-	CASSLYSVYEQYF	TGTGCCAGCAGCTTGTACTCAGTTTACGAGCAGTACTTC
-	TRBV19	TRBJ2-7	-	CASSSGAYEQYF	TGTGCCAGTAGTTCAGGGGCCTACGAGCAGTACTTC
-	TRBV4-1	TRBJ1-2	-	CASSHTNYGYTF	TGCGCCAGCAGCCATACTAACTATGGCTACACCTTC
once	TRBV29-1	TRBJ1-1	TRBD1	CSVEGGTGGTDTEAFF	TGCAGCGTTGAAGGGGGAACAGGGGGTACGGACACTGAAGCTTTCTTT
-	TRBV5-6	TRBJ2-1	TRBD2	CASSSTSEQFF	TGTGCCAGCAGCTCGACTAGCGAGCAGTTCTTC
-	TRBV30	TRBJ1-6	-	CAWSSGQANSPLHF	TGTGCCTGGAGTAGCGGCCAGGCTAATTCACCCCTCCACTTT
-	TRBV5-1	TRBJ2-1	TRBD2	CASSLGGGLEQFF	TGCGCCAGCAGCTTGGGCGGGGGGCTTGAGCAGTTCTTC
-	TRBV7-9	TRBJ2-5	TRBD1	CASSTDRARETQYF	TGTGCCAGCAGTACAGACAGGGCCAGGGAGACCCAGTACTTC
-	TRBV9	TRBJ1-5	-	CASSDRDLDQPQHF	TGTGCCAGCAGCGATCGGGACCTTGATCAGCCCCAGCATTTT
-	TRBV28	TRBJ2-7	-	CASSPPGRLSYEQYF	TGTGCCAGCAGCCCCCCAGGTCGGCTCTCCTACGAGCAGTACTTC
once	TRBV28	TRBJ2-5	-	CASSRPGEGAQETQYF	TGTGCCAGCAGCCGTCCGGGAGAGGGGGCCCAAGAGACCCAGTACTTC
-	TRBV30	TRBJ2-3	TRBD2	CAWSLTSGNTDTQYF	TGTGCCTGGAGTCTCACTAGCGGCAACACAGATACGCAGTATTTT
-	TRBV11-2	TRBJ2-1	-	CASSHQNNEQFF	TGTGCCAGCAGCCACCAGAACAATGAGCAGTTCTTC